These T cell receptor beta chains were read from a single sample in a study of T cell responses to AZD1222 COVID-19 vaccine. The repertoire was sequenced with immunoSEQ multiplex PCR; TCRdb's copy has only in-frame clones and lacks some. The sample lists about 90,000 clones, 70% to 90% occurring once. Sample: peripheral blood, taken 28 days after the second AZD1222 dose. These TCRs come from an adult who received the AZD1222 COVID-19 vaccine. Each CDR3 is given with its conserved first and last residue. The D gene is left open where the match is weak. Size is stated for part of the rows, as once, few or many counts, or as a class when the clone is expanded.

d_gene	v_gene	abundance	len	j_gene	CDR3nt	CDR3aa
-	TRBV6-5	-	14	TRBJ1-6	TGTGCCAGCAGAGTGGGGGGAAATAATTCACCCCTCCACTTT	CASRVGGNNSPLHF
-	TRBV28	-	12	TRBJ1-5	TGTGCCAGCAGTGGATGGAATCAGCCCCAGCATTTT	CASSGWNQPQHF
-	TRBV5-1	-	12	TRBJ2-7	TGCGCCAGCAGCTTGGGCCATAAGGAGCAGTACTTC	CASSLGHKEQYF
-	TRBV9	-	14	TRBJ1-2	TGTGCCAGCAGCGTAGCCCCCCAGTCATATGGCTACACCTTC	CASSVAPQSYGYTF
-	TRBV7-9	-	15	TRBJ1-1	TGTGCCAGCAGCTTAGCATCTATCCCGGTGCCTGAAGCTTTCTTT	CASSLASIPVPEAFF
TRBD2	TRBV6-1	-	15	TRBJ2-3	TGTGCCAGCAGTGAAGTAGCGGGGGGGCCAGATACGCAGTATTTT	CASSEVAGGPDTQYF
-	TRBV5-1	-	15	TRBJ2-5	TGCGCCAGCAGCTTCTCTGTCAAGGCTCAAGAGACCCAGTACTTC	CASSFSVKAQETQYF
-	TRBV2	-	13	TRBJ1-2	TGTGCCAGCAGTGAAGCAGCCAGATATGGCTACACCTTC	CASSEAARYGYTF
-	TRBV27	-	14	TRBJ1-4	TGTGCCAGCAGTTTATGGTCAACTAATGAAAAACTGTTTTTT	CASSLWSTNEKLFF
TRBD1	TRBV19	-	17	TRBJ1-5	TGTGCCAGTAGTATGGGGACAGCTGGGCGTGGGGTCCAGCCCCAGCATTTT	CASSMGTAGRGVQPQHF
TRBD1	TRBV9	-	16	TRBJ1-3	TGTGCCAGCAGCGTAATAGCCAGGGGGTCTGGAAACACCATATATTTT	CASSVIARGSGNTIYF
-	TRBV28	-	17	TRBJ1-1	TGTGCCAGCAGTTTCTTGCGGTTTTTAGAGTCGCTGCCTGAAGCTTTCTTT	CASSFLRFLESLPEAFF
-	TRBV19	-	14	TRBJ1-1	TGTGCCGTAAAACCCCGGGACGCATACACTGAAGCTTTCTTT	CAVKPRDAYTEAFF
-	TRBV18	-	14	TRBJ2-7	TGTGCCAGCTCACCACCGGCTCCCGGGAACGAGCAGTACTTC	CASSPPAPGNEQYF
TRBD1	TRBV28	-	14	TRBJ2-7	TGTGCCAGCAGTGGGACAGGGGAGTTCTACGAGCAGTACTTC	CASSGTGEFYEQYF
TRBD1	TRBV19	-	14	TRBJ1-2	TGTGCCACGTCCTTGGGACAGGCGAACTATGGCTACACCTTC	CATSLGQANYGYTF
TRBD2	TRBV7-6	once	16	TRBJ2-3	TGTGCCAGCAGCCCCCGACTAGCGGGGGCCCCAGATACGCAGTATTTT	CASSPRLAGAPDTQYF
-	TRBV7-8	-	15	TRBJ1-1	TGTGCCAGCAGCCCGCTGGACACTTGGAACACTGAAGCTTTCTTT	CASSPLDTWNTEAFF
TRBD2	TRBV7-9	-	15	TRBJ2-5	TGTGCCAGCAGCTTAAGCGCGGGGGGGCGGAAGACCCAGTACTTC	CASSLSAGGRKTQYF
-	TRBV18	-	15	TRBJ2-3	TGTGCCAGCTCACCACAATCGACGGGCACAGATACGCAGTATTTT	CASSPQSTGTDTQYF
-	TRBV5-1	-	16	TRBJ1-2	TGCGCCAGCACTGGTGGTTCCCACCCTCAACTTACGGGCTACACCTTC	CASTGGSHPQLTGYTF
TRBD1	TRBV27	-	14	TRBJ2-7	TGTGCCAGCAGTAGGACAGGGCAGACCTACGAGCAGTACTTC	CASSRTGQTYEQYF